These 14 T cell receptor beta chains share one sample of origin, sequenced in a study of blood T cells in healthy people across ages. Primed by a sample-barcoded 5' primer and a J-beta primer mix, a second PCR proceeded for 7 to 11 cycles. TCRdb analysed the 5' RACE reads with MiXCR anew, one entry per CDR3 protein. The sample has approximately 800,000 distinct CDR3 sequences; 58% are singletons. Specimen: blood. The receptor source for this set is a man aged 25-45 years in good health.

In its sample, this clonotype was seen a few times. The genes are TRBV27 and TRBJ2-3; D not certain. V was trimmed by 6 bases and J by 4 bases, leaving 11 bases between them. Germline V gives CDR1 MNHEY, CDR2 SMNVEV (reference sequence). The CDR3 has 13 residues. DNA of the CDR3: TGTGCCAGCAGCCACCAGTGGGCAGATACGCAGTATTTT. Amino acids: CASSHQWADTQYF.

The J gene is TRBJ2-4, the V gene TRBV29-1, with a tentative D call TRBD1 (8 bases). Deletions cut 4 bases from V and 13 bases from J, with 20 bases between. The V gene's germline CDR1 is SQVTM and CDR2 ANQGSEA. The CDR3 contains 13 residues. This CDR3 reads CSVVSQGAGEQYF. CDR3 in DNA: TGCAGCGTTGTTTCCCAGGGGGCGGGGGAGCAGTACTTC. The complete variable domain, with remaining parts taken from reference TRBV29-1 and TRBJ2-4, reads SAVISQKPSRDICQRGTSLTIQCQVDSQVTMMFWYRQQPGQSLTLIATANQGSEATYESGFVIDKFPISRPNLTFSTLTVSNMSPEDSSIYLCSVVSQGAGEQYFGAGTRLSVL.

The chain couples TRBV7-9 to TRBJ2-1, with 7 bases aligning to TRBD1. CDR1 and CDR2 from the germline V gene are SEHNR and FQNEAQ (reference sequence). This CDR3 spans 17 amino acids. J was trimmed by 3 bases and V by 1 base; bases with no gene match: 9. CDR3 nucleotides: TGTGCCAGCAGCTTAGTTCTGGGGGACAGTGACTACAATGAGCAGTTCTTC. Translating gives CASSLVLGDSDYNEQFF.

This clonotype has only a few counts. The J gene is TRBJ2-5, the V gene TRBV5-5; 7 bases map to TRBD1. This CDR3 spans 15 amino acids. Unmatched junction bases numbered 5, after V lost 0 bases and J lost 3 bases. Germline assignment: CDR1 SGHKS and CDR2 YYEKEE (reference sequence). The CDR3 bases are TGTGCCAGCAGCTTGGTGGGACAGCCCAAAGAGACCCAGTACTTC. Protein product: CASSLVGQPKETQYF. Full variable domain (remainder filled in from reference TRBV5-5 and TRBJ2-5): DAGVTQSPTHLIKTRGQQVTLRCSPISGHKSVSWYQQVLGQGPQFIFQYYEKEERGRGNFPDRFSARQFPNYSSELNVNALLLGDSALYLCASSLVGQPKETQYFGPGTRLLVL.

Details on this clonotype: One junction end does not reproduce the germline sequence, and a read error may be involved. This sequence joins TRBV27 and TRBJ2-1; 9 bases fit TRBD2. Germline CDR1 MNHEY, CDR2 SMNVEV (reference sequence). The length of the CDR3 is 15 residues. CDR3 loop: CTSSSGLAWRNEQFF. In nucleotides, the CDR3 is TGTACCAGCAGTTCTGGACTAGCGTGGAGGAATGAGCAGTTCTTC.

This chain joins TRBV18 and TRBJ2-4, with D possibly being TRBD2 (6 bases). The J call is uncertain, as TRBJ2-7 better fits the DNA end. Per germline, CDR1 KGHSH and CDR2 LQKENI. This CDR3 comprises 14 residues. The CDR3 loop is CASSPPAGTYEQYF. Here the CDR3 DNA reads TGTGCCAGCTCACCACCGGCGGGAACCTACGAGCAGTACTTC.

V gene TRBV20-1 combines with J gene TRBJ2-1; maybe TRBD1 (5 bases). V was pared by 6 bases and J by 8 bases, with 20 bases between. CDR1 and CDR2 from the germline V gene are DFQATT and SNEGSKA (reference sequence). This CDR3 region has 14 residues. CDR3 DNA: TGCAGTGCGAGTCGATACACAGGATCGGATGAGCAGTTCTTC. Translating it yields CSASRYTGSDEQFF.

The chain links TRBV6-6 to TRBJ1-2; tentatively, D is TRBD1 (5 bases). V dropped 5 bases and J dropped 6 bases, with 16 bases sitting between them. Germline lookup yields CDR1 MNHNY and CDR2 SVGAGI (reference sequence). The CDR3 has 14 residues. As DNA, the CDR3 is TGTGCCAGCAGTGACACTGACAGAACTAATGGCTACACCTTC. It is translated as CASSDTDRTNGYTF.

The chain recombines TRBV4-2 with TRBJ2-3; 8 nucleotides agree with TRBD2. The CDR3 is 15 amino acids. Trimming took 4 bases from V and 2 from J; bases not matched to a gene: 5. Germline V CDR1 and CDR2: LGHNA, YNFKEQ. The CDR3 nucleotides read TGTGCCAGCAGCCCTGGGACTAGGCACACAGATACGCAGTATTTT. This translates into CASSPGTRHTDTQYF.

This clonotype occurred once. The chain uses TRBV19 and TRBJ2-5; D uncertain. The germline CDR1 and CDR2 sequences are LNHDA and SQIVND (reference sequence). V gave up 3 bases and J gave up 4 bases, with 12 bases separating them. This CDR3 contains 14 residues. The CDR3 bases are TGTGCCAGTAGTATCTCTTCCCTGGCAGAGACCCAGTACTTC. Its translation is CASSISSLAETQYF.

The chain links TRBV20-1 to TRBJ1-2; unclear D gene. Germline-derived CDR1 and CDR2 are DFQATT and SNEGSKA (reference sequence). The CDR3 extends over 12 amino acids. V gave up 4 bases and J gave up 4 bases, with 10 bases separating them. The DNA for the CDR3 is TGCAGTGCTACAACCGGGCCCTATGGCTACACCTTC. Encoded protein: CSATTGPYGYTF.

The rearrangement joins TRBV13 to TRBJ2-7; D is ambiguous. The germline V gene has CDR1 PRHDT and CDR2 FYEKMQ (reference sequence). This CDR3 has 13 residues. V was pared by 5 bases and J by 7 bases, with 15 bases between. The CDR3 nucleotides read TGTGCCAGCAGCCCACAAGGGCGCCGGGAGCAGTACTTC. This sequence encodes CASSPQGRREQYF.

The CDR3 reads CASSLSPGETDTQYF. The CDR3 DNA is TGTGCCAGCAGCTTATCCCCAGGGGAAACAGATACGCAGTATTTT. The V gene is TRBV7-3, the J gene TRBJ2-3; D is perhaps TRBD1 (6 bases). The CDR3 totals 15 residues. Germline V gene lookup returns CDR1 SGHTA and CDR2 FQGTGA. Trimming removed 2 bases from V and 3 bases from J, with 12 bases in between. The full variable domain, its missing parts supplied by reference TRBV7-3 and TRBJ2-3, is GAGVSQTPSNKVTEKGKYVELRCDPISGHTALYWYRQSLGQGPEFLIYFQGTGAADDSGLPNDRFFAVRPEGSVSTLKIQRTERGDSAVYLCASSLSPGETDTQYFGPGTRLTVL.

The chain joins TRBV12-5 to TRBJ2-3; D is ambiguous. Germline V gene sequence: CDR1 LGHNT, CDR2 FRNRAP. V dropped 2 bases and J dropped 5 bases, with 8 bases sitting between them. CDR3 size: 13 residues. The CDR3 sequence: CASGLPLRDTQYF. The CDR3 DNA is TGTGCTAGTGGTTTGCCCCTTCGAGATACGCAGTATTTT.